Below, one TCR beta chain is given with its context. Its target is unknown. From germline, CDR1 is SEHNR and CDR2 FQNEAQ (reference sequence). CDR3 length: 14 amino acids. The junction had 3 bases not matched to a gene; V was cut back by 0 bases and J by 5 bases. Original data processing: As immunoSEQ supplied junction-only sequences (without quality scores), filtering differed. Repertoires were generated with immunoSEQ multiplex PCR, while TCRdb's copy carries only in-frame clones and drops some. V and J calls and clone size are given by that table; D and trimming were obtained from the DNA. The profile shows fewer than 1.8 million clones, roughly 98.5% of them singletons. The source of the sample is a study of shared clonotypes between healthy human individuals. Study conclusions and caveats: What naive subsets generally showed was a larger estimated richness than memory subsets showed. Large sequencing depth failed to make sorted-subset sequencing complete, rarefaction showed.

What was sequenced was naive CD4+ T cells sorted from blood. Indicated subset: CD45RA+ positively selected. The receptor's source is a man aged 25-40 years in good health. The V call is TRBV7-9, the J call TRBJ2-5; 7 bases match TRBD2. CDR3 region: CASSLASGKETQYF. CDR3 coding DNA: TGTGCCAGCAGCTTAGCGAGCGGGAAGGAGACCCAGTACTTC.